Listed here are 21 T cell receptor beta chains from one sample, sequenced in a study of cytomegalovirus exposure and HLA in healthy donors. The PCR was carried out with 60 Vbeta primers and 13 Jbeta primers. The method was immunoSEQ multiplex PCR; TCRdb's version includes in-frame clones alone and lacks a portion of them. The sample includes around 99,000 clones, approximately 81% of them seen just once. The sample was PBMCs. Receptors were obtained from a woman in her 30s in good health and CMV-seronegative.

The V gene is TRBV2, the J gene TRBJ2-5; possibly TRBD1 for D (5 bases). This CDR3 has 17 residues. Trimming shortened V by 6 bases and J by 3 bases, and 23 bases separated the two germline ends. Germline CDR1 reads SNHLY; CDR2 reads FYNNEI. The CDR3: CASRGNGQRSEKETQYF. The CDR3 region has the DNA TGTGCCAGCAGGGGAAACGGACAACGATCCGAGAAAGAGACCCAGTACTTC.

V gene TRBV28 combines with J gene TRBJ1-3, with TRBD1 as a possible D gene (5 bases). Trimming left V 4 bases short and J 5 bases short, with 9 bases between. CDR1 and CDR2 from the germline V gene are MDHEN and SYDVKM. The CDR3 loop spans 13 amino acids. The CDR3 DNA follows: TGTGCCAGCAGTTCTCAGGGAAGAAACACCATATATTTT. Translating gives CASSSQGRNTIYF.

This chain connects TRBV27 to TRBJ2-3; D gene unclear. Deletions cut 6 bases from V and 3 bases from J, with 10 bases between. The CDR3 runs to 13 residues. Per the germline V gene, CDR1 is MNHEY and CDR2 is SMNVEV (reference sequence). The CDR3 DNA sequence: TGTGCCAGCAGGGCCTTTCGTACAGATACGCAGTATTTT. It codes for CASRAFRTDTQYF.

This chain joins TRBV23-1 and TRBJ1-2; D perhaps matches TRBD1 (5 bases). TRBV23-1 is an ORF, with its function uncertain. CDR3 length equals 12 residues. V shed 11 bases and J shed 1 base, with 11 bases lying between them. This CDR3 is CAPGRGNYGYTF. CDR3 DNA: TGCGCCCCAGGGCGGGGTAACTATGGCTACACCTTC.

Here the CDR3 DNA reads TGTGCCAGCAGTACGCGACAGAACATAGGTCAAAAACTGTTTTTT. Encoded protein: CASSTRQNIGQKLFF. V is TRBV6-6 and J is TRBJ1-4; D may be TRBD1 (5 bases). Germline V CDR1 and CDR2: MNHNY, SVGAGI (reference sequence). CDR3 size: 15 residues. V lost 5 bases to trimming and J lost 9 bases, with 19 bases between them.

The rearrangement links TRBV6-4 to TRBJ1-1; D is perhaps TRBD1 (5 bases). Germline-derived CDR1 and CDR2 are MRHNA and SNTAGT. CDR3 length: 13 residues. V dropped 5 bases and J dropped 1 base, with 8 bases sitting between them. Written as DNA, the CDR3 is TGTGCCAGCAGTACCGACAGGAACACTGAAGCTTTCTTT. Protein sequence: CASSTDRNTEAFF.

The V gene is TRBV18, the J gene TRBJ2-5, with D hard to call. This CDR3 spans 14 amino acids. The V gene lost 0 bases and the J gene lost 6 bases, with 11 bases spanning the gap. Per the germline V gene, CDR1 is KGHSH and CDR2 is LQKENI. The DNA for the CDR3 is TGTGCCAGCTCACCACCGGAGAGAATGAAGACCCAGTACTTC. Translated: CASSPPERMKTQYF.

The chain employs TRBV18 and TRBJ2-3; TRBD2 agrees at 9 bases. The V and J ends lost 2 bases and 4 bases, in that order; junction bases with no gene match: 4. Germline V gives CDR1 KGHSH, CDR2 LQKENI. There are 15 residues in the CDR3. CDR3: CASSPDSGSSDTQYF. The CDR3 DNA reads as TGTGCCAGCTCACCAGATAGCGGGAGCTCAGATACGCAGTATTTT.

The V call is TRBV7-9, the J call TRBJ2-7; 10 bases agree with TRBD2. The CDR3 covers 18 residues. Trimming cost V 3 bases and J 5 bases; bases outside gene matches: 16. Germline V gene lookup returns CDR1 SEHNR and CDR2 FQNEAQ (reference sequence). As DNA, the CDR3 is TGTGCCAGCAGCTTTAACGGGGCAGCGGGAGGGCCCCTCAACGAGCAGTACTTC. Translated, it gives CASSFNGAAGGPLNEQYF.

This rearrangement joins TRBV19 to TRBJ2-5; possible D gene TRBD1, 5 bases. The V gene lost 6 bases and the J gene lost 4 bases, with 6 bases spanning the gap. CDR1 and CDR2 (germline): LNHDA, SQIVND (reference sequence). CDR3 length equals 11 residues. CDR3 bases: TGTGCCAGTAGGCAGGGAGAGACCCAGTACTTC. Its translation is CASRQGETQYF.

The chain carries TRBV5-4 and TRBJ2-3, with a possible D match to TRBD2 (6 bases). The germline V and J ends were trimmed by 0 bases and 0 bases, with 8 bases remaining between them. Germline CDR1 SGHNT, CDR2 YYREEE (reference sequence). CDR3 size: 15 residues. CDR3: CASSLDSGSTDTQYF. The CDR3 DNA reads TGTGCCAGCAGCTTGGATAGCGGTAGCACAGATACGCAGTATTTT.

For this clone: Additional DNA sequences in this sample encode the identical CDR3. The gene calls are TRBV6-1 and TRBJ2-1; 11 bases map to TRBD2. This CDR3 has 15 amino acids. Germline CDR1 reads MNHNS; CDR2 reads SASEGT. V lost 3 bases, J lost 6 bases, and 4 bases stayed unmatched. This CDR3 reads CASSERTSGLNEQFF. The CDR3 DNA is TGTGCCAGCAGTGAGAGGACTAGCGGGCTCAATGAGCAGTTCTTC.

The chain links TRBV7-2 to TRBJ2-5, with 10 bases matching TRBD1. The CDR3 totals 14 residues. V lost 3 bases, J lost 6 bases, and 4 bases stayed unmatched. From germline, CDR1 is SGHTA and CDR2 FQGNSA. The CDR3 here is CASSFPGQGKTQYF. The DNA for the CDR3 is TGTGCCAGCAGCTTTCCGGGACAGGGGAAGACCCAGTACTTC.

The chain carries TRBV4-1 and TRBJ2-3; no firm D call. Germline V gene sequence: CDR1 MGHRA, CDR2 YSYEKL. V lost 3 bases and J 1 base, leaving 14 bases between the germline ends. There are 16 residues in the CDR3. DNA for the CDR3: TGCGCCAGCAGCCAGCCAAGTGTAGTACGCACAGATACGCAGTATTTT. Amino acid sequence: CASSQPSVVRTDTQYF.

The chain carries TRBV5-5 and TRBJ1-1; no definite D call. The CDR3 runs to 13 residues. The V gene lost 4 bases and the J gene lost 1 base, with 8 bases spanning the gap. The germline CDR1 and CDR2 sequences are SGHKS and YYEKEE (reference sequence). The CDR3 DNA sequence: TGTGCCAGCAGCCGGGAGGGGAACACTGAAGCTTTCTTT. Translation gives CASSREGNTEAFF.

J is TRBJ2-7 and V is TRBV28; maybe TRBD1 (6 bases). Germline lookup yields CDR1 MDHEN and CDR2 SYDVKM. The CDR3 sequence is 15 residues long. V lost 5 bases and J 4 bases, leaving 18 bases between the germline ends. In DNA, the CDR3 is TGTGCCAGCAGTCCACCTTCCGGGACACGGTACGAGCAGTACTTC. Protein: CASSPPSGTRYEQYF. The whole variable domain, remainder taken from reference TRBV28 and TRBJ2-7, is DVKVTQSSRYLVKRTGEKVFLECVQDMDHENMFWYRQDPGLGLRLIYFSYDVKMKEKGDIPEGYSVSREKKERFSLILESASTNQTSMYLCASSPPSGTRYEQYFGPGTRLTVT.

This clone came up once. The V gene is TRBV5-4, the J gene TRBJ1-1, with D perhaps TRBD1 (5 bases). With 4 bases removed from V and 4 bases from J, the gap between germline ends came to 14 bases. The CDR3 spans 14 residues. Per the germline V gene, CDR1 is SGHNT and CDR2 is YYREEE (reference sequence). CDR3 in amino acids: CASSAGEGVTEAFF. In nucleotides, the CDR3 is TGTGCCAGCAGCGCTGGAGAAGGGGTCACTGAAGCTTTCTTT.

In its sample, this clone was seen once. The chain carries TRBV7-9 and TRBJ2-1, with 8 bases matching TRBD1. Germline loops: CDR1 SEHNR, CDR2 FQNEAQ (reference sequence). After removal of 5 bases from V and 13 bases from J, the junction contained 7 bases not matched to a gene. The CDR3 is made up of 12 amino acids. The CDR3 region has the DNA TGTGCCAGCAGCCCAGGGACAGGCCACCAGTTCTTC. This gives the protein CASSPGTGHQFF.

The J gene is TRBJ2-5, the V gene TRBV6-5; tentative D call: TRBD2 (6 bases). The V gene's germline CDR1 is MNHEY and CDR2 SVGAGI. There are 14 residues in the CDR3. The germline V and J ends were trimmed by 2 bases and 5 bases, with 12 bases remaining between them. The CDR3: CASSYAEGVETQYF. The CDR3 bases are TGTGCCAGCAGTTACGCGGAGGGAGTGGAGACCCAGTACTTC.

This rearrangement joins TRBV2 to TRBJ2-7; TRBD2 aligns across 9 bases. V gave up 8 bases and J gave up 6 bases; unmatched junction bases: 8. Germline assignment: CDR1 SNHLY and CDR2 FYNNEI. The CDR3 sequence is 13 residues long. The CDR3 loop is CASSPSGALEQYF. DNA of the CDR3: TGTGCCAGCTCGCCTAGCGGGGCCCTCGAGCAGTACTTC.

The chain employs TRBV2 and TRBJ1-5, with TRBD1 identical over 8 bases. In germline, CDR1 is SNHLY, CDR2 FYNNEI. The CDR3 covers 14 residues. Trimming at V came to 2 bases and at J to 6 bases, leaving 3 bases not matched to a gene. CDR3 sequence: CASSEQGAGQPQHF. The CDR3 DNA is TGTGCCAGCAGTGAACAGGGGGCGGGTCAGCCCCAGCATTTT.